The 10 T cell receptor beta chains below come from one sample, sequenced in a study of human T cells and chemical hapten exposure. TCRdb re-derived calls from the RACE reads in MiXCR, one entry per CDR3 protein. The sample holds 50,000 or so distinct CDR3 sequences, approximately 10% seen once. Time point described: patch test 1, 2 weeks after DPC sensitization. This sample's treatment: therapeutic diphenylcyclopropenone sensitization with weekly scalp DPC. Unfractionated whole blood yielded total RNA. The source material was whole blood, sampled in connection with sensitization to the hapten diphenylcyclopropenone (DPC). These receptors came from a woman between 40 and 55 years old with alopecia areata. Some clones in this sample may be carry-over from other donors' samples.

This clonotype was seen a handful of times. V gene TRBV12-3 or TRBV12-4 combines with J gene TRBJ2-1; D unresolved. The CDR3 is 13 residues long. The V end was cut by 2 bases, the J end by 8 bases, with 10 bases between. The CDR3 spells CASSLSHEYEQFF. As DNA, the CDR3 is TGTGCCAGCAGTTTAAGCCACGAATATGAGCAGTTCTTC.

This chain uses TRBV29-1 with TRBJ2-1; perhaps TRBD2 as D (6 bases). The length of the CDR3 is 14 residues. Germline-derived CDR1 and CDR2 are SQVTM and ANQGSEA. V was trimmed by 3 bases and J by 3 bases, leaving 12 bases between them. The DNA of the CDR3 is TGCAGCGTTGACGCGGGGAGAGTCTACAATGAGCAGTTCTTC. It is translated as CSVDAGRVYNEQFF.

This clonotype was observed a handful of times. The rearrangement joins TRBV10-3 to TRBJ2-7; perhaps TRBD1 as D (6 bases). The germline V gene has CDR1 ENHRY and CDR2 SYGVKD. The germline V and J ends were trimmed by 4 bases and 2 bases, with 12 bases remaining between them. The CDR3 totals 14 residues. The CDR3 here is CAISGLGTTYEQYF. CDR3 coding DNA: TGTGCCATCAGTGGGTTAGGGACAACCTACGAGCAGTACTTC.

This clonotype was detected only a few times. The chain uses TRBV15 and TRBJ1-5; 8 positions match TRBD1. The CDR3 totals 15 residues. Trimming took 3 bases from V and 2 from J; bases not matched to a gene: 3. CDR1 LNHNV and CDR2 YYDKDF come from the germline V gene (reference sequence). The CDR3 sequence: CATSSGGQGNQPQHF. CDR3 in DNA: TGTGCCACCAGCAGCGGGGGACAGGGCAATCAGCCCCAGCATTTT.

This clonotype was detected many times. The chain combines TRBV7-9 with TRBJ1-1, with TRBD1 as a possible D gene (5 bases). V was shortened by 5 bases and J by 4 bases, with 11 bases between the two germline ends. The CDR3 is 13 amino acids. The germline V gene encodes CDR1 SEHNR and CDR2 FQNEAQ (reference sequence). The CDR3 sequence is CASSNGGPTEAFF. CDR3 nucleotides: TGTGCCAGCAGCAACGGGGGACCCACTGAAGCTTTCTTT.

The gene calls are TRBV13 and TRBJ2-7, with a weak D call TRBD1 (6 bases). The CDR3 spans 15 residues. Germline V lookup: CDR1 PRHDT, CDR2 FYEKMQ (reference sequence). The V and J ends lost 3 bases and 0 bases respectively, with 12 bases between them. The chain's CDR3 is CASSLGADSSYEQYF. The DNA of the CDR3 is TGTGCCAGCAGCTTGGGGGCAGACAGCTCCTACGAGCAGTACTTC.

CDR3 coding DNA: TGTGCCTGGAGTGTAGTCCTCGGTGAGCAGTTCTTC. Translating it yields CAWSVVLGEQFF. This chain joins TRBV30 and TRBJ2-1; D uncertain. The V end was cut by 0 bases, the J end by 9 bases, with 9 bases between. From germline, CDR1 is GTSNPN and CDR2 SVGIG (reference sequence). The CDR3 runs to 12 residues.

This chain links TRBV19 with TRBJ2-7; TRBD2 matches at 7 bases. This CDR3 has 14 amino acids. Trimming removed 6 bases from V and 2 bases from J; junction bases left unmatched: 7. The germline V gene encodes CDR1 LNHDA and CDR2 SQIVND (reference sequence). CDR3 in DNA: TGTGCCAGTAGCGATCCTAGCGGAACCTACGAGCAGTACTTC. This gives the protein CASSDPSGTYEQYF.

This clonotype has just a few counts. The genes are TRBV6-2 or TRBV6-3 and TRBJ2-7; no clear D. This CDR3 is built from 12 residues. V gave up 6 bases and J gave up 6 bases, with 12 bases separating them. Germline V gene sequence: CDR1 MNHEY, CDR2 SVGEGT. In nucleotides, the CDR3 is TGTGCCAGCAGCCTACCAGGCGGCGAGCAGTACTTC. Translated: CASSLPGGEQYF.

In its sample, this clonotype was seen a few times. The chain is built from TRBV20-1 and TRBJ2-5; D call uncertain. Between the trimmed V and J ends, which lost 2 bases and 7 bases, there was a span of 11 bases. Germline V lookup: CDR1 DFQATT, CDR2 SNEGSKA (reference sequence). The CDR3 has 12 residues. The CDR3 nucleotides are TGCAGTGCTAGACTACCCCCCGGGACCCAGTACTTC. As protein: CSARLPPGTQYF.